This passage covers 23 T cell receptor beta chains from one sample sequenced in a study of blood T cell repertoires in COVID-19. Clones were sequenced by immunoSEQ multiplex PCR, and TCRdb holds only the in-frame ones, with some missing. The sample contains hundreds of thousands of clones, around 87% of which appear only once. Sequenced sample: peripheral blood. The receptors shown here come from a woman aged 50 to 60 who had recovered from COVID-19.

The V and J genes are TRBV7-2 and TRBJ2-5; 11 bases align to TRBD2. The V segment lost 2 bases and the J segment 5 bases; nucleotides outside the gene matches: 4. The CDR3 runs to 15 residues. Germline CDR1 reads SGHTA; CDR2 reads FQGNSA. CDR3 region: CASSLTSGSGETQYF. Written as DNA, the CDR3 is TGTGCCAGCAGCTTAACTAGCGGGAGTGGGGAGACCCAGTACTTC.

This clone was recorded only once. The chain employs TRBV6-2 or TRBV6-3 and TRBJ2-5; no definite D call. Looked up from germline, CDR1 is MNHEY and CDR2 is SVGEGT. CDR3 length: 13 residues. V was clipped by 3 bases and J by 4 bases, with 9 bases between them. CDR3 coding DNA: TGTGCCAGCAGTTATGGGCTCCGAGAGACCCAGTACTTC. Its protein product is CASSYGLRETQYF.

This rearrangement joins TRBV13 to TRBJ2-7, with D perhaps matching TRBD2 (5 bases). In germline, CDR1 is PRHDT, CDR2 FYEKMQ (reference sequence). CDR3 length: 13 residues. Trimming took 5 bases from V and 2 from J, leaving 10 bases between them. The CDR3 DNA is TGTGCCAGCAGCCTGGGGAGAGCCTACGAGCAGTACTTC. Residues: CASSLGRAYEQYF.

The J gene is TRBJ1-5, the V gene TRBV6-5, with 8 positions matching TRBD1. Germline CDR1 reads MNHEY; CDR2 reads SVGAGI. The CDR3 covers 14 residues. V trimming: 0 bases; J trimming: 6 bases; junction bases outside the gene matches: 1. The CDR3: CASSYSQGGQPQHF. The CDR3 DNA sequence: TGTGCCAGCAGTTACTCACAGGGGGGTCAGCCCCAGCATTTT.

The gene calls are TRBV9 and TRBJ2-3; 8 nucleotides line up with TRBD1. J lost 9 bases, V lost 3 bases, and 9 bases had no gene match. The germline V gene encodes CDR1 SGDLS and CDR2 YYNGEE. The CDR3 runs 14 residues. CDR3 bases: TGTGCCAGCAGCGAACAGGGGGGTAAAGAAACGCAGTATTTT. Amino acid sequence: CASSEQGGKETQYF.

The V call is TRBV3-1 (or the pseudogene TRBV3-2), the J call TRBJ1-6; perhaps TRBD1 as D (5 bases). The germline gives CDR1 LGHDT, CDR2 YNNKEL (reference sequence). V lost 3 bases and J 7 bases, leaving 16 bases between the germline ends. The CDR3 is 16 residues long. The chain's CDR3 is CASSQGNWGVNSPLHF. The DNA of the CDR3 is TGTGCCAGCAGCCAGGGAAATTGGGGCGTGAATTCACCCCTCCACTTT.

This clone was detected once. V gene TRBV7-9 combines with J gene TRBJ1-4; the D gene is possibly TRBD1 (5 bases). The ends were cut back, 5 bases at V and 0 bases at J, with 13 bases in the middle. This CDR3 has 16 residues. Germline lookup yields CDR1 SEHNR and CDR2 FQNEAQ (reference sequence). Here the CDR3 DNA reads TGTGCCAGCAGCAACCGACAGAGCACAACTAATGAAAAACTGTTTTTT. Residues: CASSNRQSTTNEKLFF.

The J gene is TRBJ1-4, the V gene TRBV7-6; 9 bases match TRBD1. This CDR3 region has 16 residues. Germline values: CDR1 SGHVS, CDR2 FNYEAQ. V lost 5 bases and J lost 0; bases outside the gene matches: 4. The CDR3 bases are TGTGCCAGCAGCGCTACAGGGGGCCCAACTAATGAAAAACTGTTTTTT. Protein: CASSATGGPTNEKLFF.

The V and J genes are TRBV4-3 and TRBJ1-2; D is possibly TRBD1 (5 bases). The V end lost 1 base, the J end lost 4 bases, and 10 bases lay between the germline ends. Germline V gene lookup returns CDR1 LGHNA and CDR2 YSLEER. This CDR3 is built from 14 residues. The CDR3 bases are TGCGCCAGCAGCCAAGTGCAGGGCCCCTATGGCTACACCTTC. The encoded protein is CASSQVQGPYGYTF.

The chain recombines TRBV28 with TRBJ2-5, with a tentative D call TRBD2 (5 bases). Germline CDR1 reads MDHEN; CDR2 reads SYDVKM. Trimming removed 3 bases from V and 5 bases from J, with 16 bases in between. CDR3 size: 15 residues. The CDR3 protein is CASSFQPGSIETQYF. For the CDR3, the DNA is TGTGCCAGCAGTTTCCAACCGGGAAGTATTGAGACCCAGTACTTC.

This chain links TRBV4-1 with TRBJ2-3; 9 bases match TRBD2. Germline V gene sequence: CDR1 MGHRA, CDR2 YSYEKL. Trimming took 0 bases from V and 3 from J; bases not matched to a gene: 7. This CDR3 has 17 amino acids. The CDR3 is CASSQDYAGGPTDTQYF. As DNA, the CDR3 is TGCGCCAGCAGCCAAGATTACGCGGGAGGGCCGACAGATACGCAGTATTTT.

The J gene is TRBJ2-7, the V gene TRBV14; 8 nucleotides align to TRBD2. V lost 1 base, J lost 4 bases, and 9 bases stayed unmatched. CDR3 length: 16 residues. Germline assignment: CDR1 SGHDN and CDR2 FVKESK. CDR3 nucleotide sequence: TGTGCCAGCAGCCAAGGAGCGGGCGGGAGGATATACGAGCAGTACTTC. Its protein is CASSQGAGGRIYEQYF.

The chain carries TRBV19 and TRBJ1-1, with D hard to call. There are 13 residues in the CDR3. CDR1 LNHDA and CDR2 SQIVND come from the germline V gene (reference sequence). V lost 4 bases to trimming and J lost 4 bases, with 10 bases between them. CDR3: CASSSKSSTEAFF. CDR3 sequence (DNA): TGTGCCAGTAGTAGTAAAAGTAGCACTGAAGCTTTCTTT.

V is TRBV19 and J is TRBJ1-5; D might be TRBD1 (5 bases). This CDR3 has 13 amino acids. Deletions cut 5 bases from V and 9 bases from J, with 14 bases between. Germline CDR1 reads LNHDA; CDR2 reads SQIVND (reference sequence). This chain's CDR3 is CASSLGESTPQHF. CDR3 coding DNA: TGTGCCAGTAGTTTAGGGGAGTCCACGCCCCAGCATTTT.

The chain carries TRBV6-4 and TRBJ1-6; possibly TRBD1 for D (6 bases). Germline values: CDR1 MRHNA, CDR2 SNTAGT. There are 14 residues in the CDR3. With 6 bases removed from V and 8 bases from J, the gap between germline ends came to 14 bases. CDR3 residues: CASRPEGGHSPLHF. DNA of the CDR3: TGTGCCAGCAGGCCCGAGGGGGGGCATTCACCCCTCCACTTT.

The chain recombines TRBV27 with TRBJ2-7, with D tentatively TRBD1 (6 bases). Germline V gene data show CDR1 as MNHEY and CDR2 as SMNVEV (reference sequence). The length of the CDR3 is 16 residues. The V gene lost 3 bases and the J gene lost 6 bases, with 21 bases spanning the gap. CDR3 amino acids: CASSLGQGILRGEQYF. DNA of the CDR3: TGTGCCAGCAGTTTGGGTCAGGGGATCCTTCGGGGCGAGCAGTACTTC.

The gene calls are TRBV23-1 and TRBJ2-3; possible D gene TRBD2, 5 bases. TRBV23-1 is an open reading frame, and its role is uncertain. The CDR3 covers 15 residues. Between the trimmed V and J ends, which lost 7 bases and 2 bases, there was a span of 16 bases. The CDR3 loop is CASTRPRGHTDTQYF. In nucleotides, the CDR3 is TGCGCCAGCACCCGGCCGAGAGGGCACACAGATACGCAGTATTTT.

V and J are TRBV2 and TRBJ1-5; D gene ambiguous. The length of the CDR3 is 14 residues. Germline V CDR1 and CDR2: SNHLY, FYNNEI. Trimming took off 3 bases at V and 6 bases at J, with 12 bases between the two ends. CDR3 protein: CASSDGRVIQPQHF. In nucleotides, the CDR3 is TGTGCCAGCAGTGACGGTCGGGTCATTCAGCCCCAGCATTTT.

The rearrangement joins TRBV11-3 to TRBJ1-3; D ambiguous. The germline CDR1 and CDR2 sequences are SGHNT and YENEEA. CDR3 length: 14 amino acids. Trimming removed 3 bases from V and 0 bases from J, with 6 bases in between. The CDR3 region is CASSLGSSGNTIYF. The CDR3, as DNA: TGTGCCAGCAGCTTGGGGAGCTCTGGAAACACCATATATTTT.

This rearrangement joins TRBV7-2 to TRBJ1-1; 8 positions match TRBD1. CDR3 length: 14 residues. Per the germline V gene, CDR1 is SGHTA and CDR2 is FQGNSA. Unmatched junction bases numbered 5, after V lost 3 bases and J lost 5 bases. This chain's CDR3 is CASSFQGAQTEAFF. The CDR3 DNA is TGTGCCAGCAGCTTTCAGGGGGCGCAGACTGAAGCTTTCTTT.

The V call is TRBV2, the J call TRBJ1-6; 7 positions agree with TRBD1. Unmatched junction bases numbered 3, after V lost 6 bases and J lost 1 base. CDR1 is SNHLY and CDR2 is FYNNEI in the germline V gene. CDR3 length equals 15 residues. CDR3: CASSPGGSYNSPLHF. The DNA of the CDR3 is TGTGCCAGCAGCCCAGGGGGTTCCTATAATTCACCCCTCCACTTT. The whole variable domain, filled in from reference TRBV2 and TRBJ1-6, reads EPEVTQTPSHQVTQMGQEVILRCVPISNHLYFYWYRQILGQKVEFLVSFYNNEISEKSEIFDDQFSVERPDGSNFTLKIRSTKLEDSAMYFCASSPGGSYNSPLHFGNGTRLTVT.

This rearrangement joins TRBV28 to TRBJ1-3; tentative D call: TRBD1 (5 bases). Trimming removed 1 base from V and 3 bases from J, with 16 bases in between. This CDR3 spans 17 amino acids. Germline V gene sequence: CDR1 MDHEN, CDR2 SYDVKM. The CDR3 coding sequence is TGTGCCAGCAGTTTATTCGCGTCAGGGATAGGTGGAAACACCATATATTTT. It specifies CASSLFASGIGGNTIYF.

The chain has TRBV28 and TRBJ1-3; D unclear. V was pared by 2 bases and J by 0 bases, with 5 bases between. This CDR3 has 14 amino acids. Germline V CDR1 and CDR2: MDHEN, SYDVKM. The CDR3 DNA reads TGTGCCAGCAGTTTAGGGAGCTCTGGAAACACCATATATTTT. It yields the protein CASSLGSSGNTIYF.